Below are 20 T cell receptor beta chains sequenced from a single sample in a study of cytomegalovirus exposure and HLA in healthy donors. Use of 60 Vbeta and 13 Jbeta primers characterized the PCR. Generated by immunoSEQ multiplex PCR, the TCRdb table keeps only in-frame clones and is missing some. The sample has 150,000 to 200,000 clones, 65% to 85% seen once. The sequenced sample consisted of PBMCs. The receptors were gathered from a woman aged 30 to 39 in good health and CMV-seropositive.

This sequence joins TRBV4-1 and TRBJ1-1; 7 bases fit TRBD1. The CDR3 extends over 17 amino acids. After removal of 0 bases from V and 3 bases from J, the junction contained 10 bases not matched to a gene. Germline loops: CDR1 MGHRA, CDR2 YSYEKL. CDR3 protein: CASSQDRKGARDTEAFF. The CDR3 region has the DNA TGCGCCAGCAGCCAAGATAGGAAGGGGGCGCGGGACACTGAAGCTTTCTTT.

The chain recombines TRBV4-1 with TRBJ2-1, with D possibly TRBD1 on 6 matching bases. Trimming cost V 1 base and J 0 bases, with 13 bases left between them. CDR1 is MGHRA and CDR2 is YSYEKL in the germline V gene. This CDR3 is 17 amino acids long. The CDR3 here is CASSQAIGQPSYNEQFF. The CDR3 DNA sequence: TGCGCCAGCAGCCAAGCTATCGGACAGCCCTCCTACAATGAGCAGTTCTTC.

The V call is TRBV28, the J call TRBJ1-5; no clear D gene. The length of the CDR3 is 19 residues. V was shortened by 6 bases and J by 0 bases, with 24 bases between the two germline ends. The V gene's germline CDR1 is MDHEN and CDR2 SYDVKM. This chain's CDR3 is CASRRWSPDRPYSNQPQHF. CDR3 nucleotide sequence: TGTGCCAGCAGGCGGTGGTCGCCAGACCGACCTTATAGCAATCAGCCCCAGCATTTT. The complete variable domain, with remaining parts taken from reference TRBV28 and TRBJ1-5, reads DVKVTQSSRYLVKRTGEKVFLECVQDMDHENMFWYRQDPGLGLRLIYFSYDVKMKEKGDIPEGYSVSREKKERFSLILESASTNQTSMYLCASRRWSPDRPYSNQPQHFGDGTRLSIL.

CDR3 residues: CASSVAGTVPPLNTEAFF. The CDR3 bases are TGTGCCAGCAGCGTAGCGGGGACAGTTCCTCCCTTGAACACTGAAGCTTTCTTT. V usage is TRBV9 and J usage is TRBJ1-1, with 7 bases aligning to TRBD1. The CDR3 runs 18 residues. Trimming took 0 bases from V and 0 from J; bases not matched to a gene: 11. Germline-derived CDR1 and CDR2 are SGDLS and YYNGEE.

The chain is built from TRBV6-1 and TRBJ2-1; TRBD2 matches 11 bases. Losses at the gene ends were 6 bases for V and 5 bases for J; bases not matched to a gene: 6. The germline gives CDR1 MNHNS, CDR2 SASEGT. The CDR3 covers 15 residues. CDR3 in amino acids: CASRVGLAENNEQFF. As DNA, the CDR3 is TGTGCCAGCAGAGTGGGACTAGCGGAGAACAATGAGCAGTTCTTC.

The J gene is TRBJ1-2, the V gene TRBV27; TRBD1 matches 7 bases. The CDR3 consists of 11 residues. CDR1 is MNHEY and CDR2 is SMNVEV in the germline V gene (reference sequence). V lost 7 bases to trimming and J lost 5 bases; unmatched junction nucleotides: 1. In DNA form, the CDR3 reads TGTGCCAGCACAGGGGGTTATGGCTACACCTTC. Encoded protein: CASTGGYGYTF.

This chain joins TRBV6-6 and TRBJ2-5, with a possible D match to TRBD2 (6 bases). CDR3 size: 13 residues. Trimming cost V 9 bases and J 1 base, with 12 bases left between them. Germline V lookup: CDR1 MNHNY, CDR2 SVGAGI (reference sequence). CDR3 residues: CASTWGLQETQYF. CDR3 DNA sequence: TGTGCCAGTACGTGGGGACTCCAAGAGACCCAGTACTTC.

The chain joins TRBV4-2 to TRBJ1-5; 7 bases align to TRBD1. Losses at the gene ends were 3 bases for V and 2 bases for J; bases not matched to a gene: 10. The CDR3 loop spans 17 amino acids. Germline lookup yields CDR1 LGHNA and CDR2 YNFKEQ. The CDR3 loop is CASSHYLDRAGNQPQHF. CDR3 coding DNA: TGTGCCAGCAGCCACTACCTCGACAGGGCGGGCAATCAGCCCCAGCATTTT.

The genes are TRBV7-2 and TRBJ1-5; 7 bases match TRBD1. Germline CDR1 and CDR2: SGHTA and FQGNSA. V was clipped by 5 bases and J by 2 bases; unmatched bases: 0. This CDR3 has 13 amino acids. CDR3: CASSDRGNQPQHF. CDR3 bases: TGTGCCAGCAGCGACAGGGGCAATCAGCCCCAGCATTTT.

The rearrangement joins TRBV27 to TRBJ2-1; 7 bases line up with TRBD1. Germline CDR1 reads MNHEY; CDR2 reads SMNVEV (reference sequence). V shed 5 bases and J 11 bases; nucleotides not matched to a gene: 9. The CDR3 is 13 residues long. CDR3 nucleotides: TGTGCCAGCAGTAGAGAGATGACAGGGAAGCAGTTCTTC. Residues: CASSREMTGKQFF.

The chain links TRBV5-1 to TRBJ2-1, with TRBD2 matching 10 bases. The length of the CDR3 is 22 residues. The V gene end was trimmed by 2 bases and the J gene end by 0 bases; junction bases not matched to a gene: 20. The germline V gene has CDR1 SGHRS and CDR2 YFSETQ. The CDR3 sequence is CASSFWGGTSVPEGLSYNEQFF. CDR3 nucleotide sequence: TGCGCCAGCAGCTTTTGGGGGGGGACTAGCGTCCCAGAAGGTCTCTCCTACAATGAGCAGTTCTTC.

This chain links TRBV4-1 with TRBJ1-5; the D gene is possibly TRBD1 (5 bases). The ends were cut back, 4 bases at V and 9 bases at J, with 16 bases in the middle. Germline V gene sequence: CDR1 MGHRA, CDR2 YSYEKL. This CDR3 spans 14 amino acids. CDR3 sequence reads: CASSPWTHLRPQHF. The CDR3 DNA reads as TGCGCCAGCAGCCCCTGGACACACCTTAGGCCCCAGCATTTT.

The rearrangement links TRBV5-1 to TRBJ1-3, with 7 positions matching TRBD1. The CDR3 consists of 13 residues. Trimming at V came to 4 bases and at J to 7 bases, leaving 5 bases not matched to a gene. Germline V CDR1 and CDR2: SGHRS, YFSETQ. DNA of the CDR3: TGCGCCAGCAGCGTGGGACAGAGGAACACCATATATTTT. Translating it yields CASSVGQRNTIYF.

This sequence joins TRBV10-3 and TRBJ2-1; 8 bases are a match to TRBD1. This CDR3 comprises 16 residues. Germline CDR1 reads ENHRY; CDR2 reads SYGVKD. V gave up 1 base and J gave up 8 bases; unmatched junction bases: 10. CDR3 sequence: CAISEFLQGADHEQFF. CDR3 sequence (DNA): TGTGCCATCAGTGAGTTTTTGCAGGGGGCGGATCATGAGCAGTTCTTC.

Only a few counts were recorded for this clone. The rearrangement joins TRBV6-6 to TRBJ2-5, with TRBD1 matching over 12 bases. With V trimmed by 2 bases and J by 1 base, 2 bases remained unmatched. Looked up from germline, CDR1 is MNHNY and CDR2 is SVGAGI (reference sequence). The CDR3 is made up of 16 amino acids. The CDR3 DNA reads TGTGCCAGCAGTTACGGGGACAGGGGGCCCCAAGAGACCCAGTACTTC. Protein: CASSYGDRGPQETQYF.

This clone was picked up many times. The rearrangement joins TRBV28 to TRBJ2-3, with D uncertain. The CDR3 has 15 residues. Per the germline V gene, CDR1 is MDHEN and CDR2 is SYDVKM. V lost 6 bases to trimming and J lost 0 bases, with 13 bases between them. CDR3 DNA sequence: TGTGCCAGCAGCCAAATCCACGAGAGCACAGATACGCAGTATTTT. As protein: CASSQIHESTDTQYF.

The chain joins TRBV27 to TRBJ1-4; the match to TRBD1 covers 8 bases. The CDR3 sequence is 15 residues long. CDR1 and CDR2 from the germline V gene are MNHEY and SMNVEV (reference sequence). V trimming: 2 bases; J trimming: 7 bases; junction bases outside the gene matches: 6. CDR3 in DNA: TGTGCCAGCAGTTTAGTGGCAGGGGGCAGTGAAAAACTGTTTTTT. It encodes CASSLVAGGSEKLFF.

The chain's CDR3 is CASSDGVTDTQYF. The CDR3 coding sequence is TGTGCCAGCAGCGACGGAGTCACAGATACGCAGTATTTT. The J gene is TRBJ2-3, the V gene TRBV25-1, with D uncertain. Germline V lookup: CDR1 MGHDK, CDR2 SYGVNS. Trimming took 6 bases from V and 2 from J, leaving 9 bases between them. This CDR3 has 13 residues.

This clone turned up a few times. The chain recombines TRBV6-4 with TRBJ2-3; 10 bases agree with TRBD2. There are 15 residues in the CDR3. After removal of 2 bases from V and 1 base from J, the junction contained 0 bases not matched to a gene. Looked up from germline, CDR1 is MRHNA and CDR2 is SNTAGT. CDR3 nucleotides: TGTGCCAGCAGTGACGGGACTAGCGGCACAGATACGCAGTATTTT. This translates into CASSDGTSGTDTQYF.

This clone showed up just once. The chain uses TRBV9 and TRBJ2-1, with 8 bases matching TRBD2. CDR3 length: 17 amino acids. CDR1 is SGDLS and CDR2 is YYNGEE in the germline V gene. J lost 4 bases, V lost 2 bases, and 11 bases had no gene match. CDR3 sequence (DNA): TGTGCCAGCAGCGTGCGGGGGACTAGTCCCATTTACAATGAGCAGTTCTTC. Protein sequence: CASSVRGTSPIYNEQFF.